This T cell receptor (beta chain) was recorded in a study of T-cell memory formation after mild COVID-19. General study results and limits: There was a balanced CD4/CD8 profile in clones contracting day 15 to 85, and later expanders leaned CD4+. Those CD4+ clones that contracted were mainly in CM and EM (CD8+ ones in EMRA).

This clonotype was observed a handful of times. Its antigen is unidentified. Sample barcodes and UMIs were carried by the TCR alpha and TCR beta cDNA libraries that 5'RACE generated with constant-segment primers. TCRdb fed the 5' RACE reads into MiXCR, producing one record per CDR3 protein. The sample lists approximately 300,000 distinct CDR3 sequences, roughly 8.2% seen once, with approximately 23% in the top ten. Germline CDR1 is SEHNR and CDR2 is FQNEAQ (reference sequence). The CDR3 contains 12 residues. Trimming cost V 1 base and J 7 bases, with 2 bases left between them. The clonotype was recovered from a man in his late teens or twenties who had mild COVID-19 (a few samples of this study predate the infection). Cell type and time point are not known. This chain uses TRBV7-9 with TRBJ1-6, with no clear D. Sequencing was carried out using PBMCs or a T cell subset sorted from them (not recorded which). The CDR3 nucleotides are TGTGCCAGCAGCTTAGAGAATTCACCCCTCCACTTT. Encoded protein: CASSLENSPLHF.